The 18 T cell receptor beta chains below come from one sample, sequenced in a study of OX40 agonist ivuxolimab in advanced cancers. The method was the immunoSEQ multiplex PCR assay. The immuneACCESS repertoire file appears here via TCRdb, limited to in-frame rearrangements. These files lack a portion of the clones; in checked studies, under half of the deficit traces to unresolved V genes, and the cause of the others is not known. This sample has under 110,000 clones in its table, and less than 95% of those were observed once. Clones ranked in the top ten supply 0.48% of the sample. The sample here was CD4+ or CD8+ T cells sorted from blood, taken in a trial of the OX40 agonist ivuxolimab. All receptors derive from an adult with an advanced solid tumor such as melanoma, head and neck, liver or kidney cancer.

The chain has TRBV10-3 and TRBJ1-2; no clear D gene. This CDR3 contains 16 residues. V was cut by 0 bases and J by 4 bases, with 15 bases left in between. Germline V gives CDR1 ENHRY, CDR2 SYGVKD. CDR3 residues: CAISESGSLKVYGYTF. Written as DNA, the CDR3 is TGTGCCATCAGTGAGTCAGGGAGTCTAAAGGTCTATGGCTACACCTTC.

This rearrangement joins TRBV11-2 to TRBJ1-1, with 8 nucleotides matching TRBD1. The CDR3 sequence is 15 residues long. Germline CDR1 reads SGHAT; CDR2 reads FQNNGV. Trimming removed 5 bases from V and 1 base from J; junction bases left unmatched: 6. The CDR3 loop is CASSPGDRRNTEAFF. The CDR3 nucleotides read TGTGCCAGCAGCCCAGGGGACAGGAGGAACACTGAAGCTTTCTTT.

The gene calls are TRBV10-1 and TRBJ2-5; TRBD2 is a possible D gene (6 bases). Trimming took 8 bases from V and 5 from J, leaving 9 bases between them. Germline V gene data show CDR1 as WNHNN and CDR2 as SYGVQD (reference sequence). The CDR3 runs to 11 residues. The CDR3: CASASGETQYF. The CDR3 coding sequence is TGCGCCAGCGCCAGCGGGGAGACCCAGTACTTC.

A few counts support this clone. The chain recombines TRBV16 with TRBJ1-5; D unresolved. The CDR3 contains 13 residues. Germline V gene data show CDR1 as KGHSY and CDR2 as FQNENV. V dropped 2 bases and J dropped 7 bases, with 9 bases sitting between them. The chain's CDR3 is CASSQESGQPQHF. CDR3 in DNA: TGTGCCAGCAGCCAAGAAAGCGGCCAGCCCCAGCATTTT.

The rearrangement links TRBV7-2 to TRBJ2-3; 7 bases align to TRBD2. With 1 base clipped from V and 2 bases from J, the junction kept 3 bases outside the gene matches. CDR3 length: 15 residues. Per germline, CDR1 SGHTA and CDR2 FQGNSA. DNA for the CDR3: TGTGCCAGCAGCTTAGGGCGGGGGATCACAGATACGCAGTATTTT. It encodes CASSLGRGITDTQYF. Full variable domain (rest looked up from reference TRBV7-2 and TRBJ2-3): GAGVSQSPSNKVTEKGKDVELRCDPISGHTALYWYRQSLGQGLEFLIYFQGNSAPDKSGLPSDRFSAERTGGSVSTLTIQRTQQEDSAVYLCASSLGRGITDTQYFGPGTRLTVL.

The chain is built from TRBV25-1 and TRBJ2-2; D is uncertain. The CDR3 consists of 15 residues. Looked up from germline, CDR1 is MGHDK and CDR2 is SYGVNS. V dropped 3 bases and J dropped 0 bases, with 8 bases sitting between them. CDR3 sequence reads: CASSDVVANTGELFF. DNA of the CDR3: TGTGCCAGCAGTGATGTGGTGGCGAACACCGGGGAGCTGTTTTTT.

The CDR3 reads CASDQGSEGDEQYF. CDR3 nucleotide sequence: TGTGCCAGCGACCAAGGGAGTGAGGGGGACGAGCAGTACTTC. The rearrangement uses TRBV21-1 and TRBJ2-7; the table's D call, TRBD1, was not checked against the DNA. TRBV21-1 is a recognized pseudogene. The length of the CDR3 is 14 residues.

The chain has TRBV2 and TRBJ1-2, with D unresolved. The CDR3 is made up of 13 amino acids. Trimming stripped 6 bases from V and 1 base from J, with 9 bases between. CDR1 is SNHLY, CDR2 FYNNEI, per germline. The CDR3 spells CASRVDGNYGYTF. The DNA for the CDR3 is TGTGCCAGCAGGGTAGACGGTAACTATGGCTACACCTTC.

The rearrangement joins TRBV6-5 to TRBJ1-6; D is uncertain. CDR3 length: 12 residues. Trimming stripped 2 bases from V and 10 bases from J, with 6 bases between. The V gene's germline CDR1 is MNHEY and CDR2 SVGAGI. The CDR3 DNA reads TGTGCCAGCAGTTACATTCGGTCACCCCTCCACTTT. Protein product: CASSYIRSPLHF.

J is TRBJ2-2 and V is TRBV7-3, with D uncertain. Trimming took off 0 bases at V and 8 bases at J, with 1 base between the two ends. CDR3 length equals 11 residues. The germline CDR1 and CDR2 sequences are SGHTA and FQGTGA. The CDR3 loop reads CASSLTGELFF. DNA of the CDR3: TGTGCCAGCAGCTTAACGGGGGAGCTGTTTTTT.

This chain connects TRBV5-4 to TRBJ2-5; D is possibly TRBD2 (5 bases). The CDR3 extends over 13 amino acids. Looked up from germline, CDR1 is SGHNT and CDR2 is YYREEE (reference sequence). Trimming took off 4 bases at V and 3 bases at J, with 10 bases between the two ends. The CDR3 sequence: CASSLKGEETQYF. CDR3 coding DNA: TGTGCCAGCAGCCTTAAGGGAGAAGAGACCCAGTACTTC.

The chain recombines TRBV6-6 with TRBJ1-2; D may be TRBD1 (5 bases). From germline, CDR1 is MNHNY and CDR2 SVGAGI (reference sequence). Deletions cut 6 bases from V and 8 bases from J, with 19 bases between. The CDR3 covers 14 residues. Here the CDR3 reads CASSRGPTGGGYTF. Written as DNA, the CDR3 is TGTGCCAGCAGCCGTGGACCGACCGGGGGAGGCTACACCTTC.

The chain is built from TRBV2 and TRBJ2-5; TRBD2 agrees at 11 bases. Germline lookup yields CDR1 SNHLY and CDR2 FYNNEI. The CDR3 is 14 residues long. The V and J ends lost 3 bases and 5 bases, in that order; junction bases with no gene match: 2. DNA of the CDR3: TGTGCCAGCAGTGACCCTAGCGGGGGGGAGACCCAGTACTTC. This sequence encodes CASSDPSGGETQYF.

The chain recombines TRBV6-5 with TRBJ1-3, with D possibly being TRBD1 (5 bases). The germline gives CDR1 MNHEY, CDR2 SVGAGI. The V end lost 8 bases, the J end lost 4 bases, and 9 bases lay between the germline ends. The CDR3 sequence is 12 residues long. The CDR3 spells CASGTPGNTIYF. The CDR3 bases are TGTGCCAGCGGGACCCCCGGAAACACCATATATTTT.

This clone has more than one count but fewer than ten. This chain connects TRBV28 to TRBJ1-5; 7 bases are a match to TRBD1. The V segment lost 6 bases and the J segment 2 bases; nucleotides outside the gene matches: 7. The CDR3 totals 15 residues. Germline V gene lookup returns CDR1 MDHEN and CDR2 SYDVKM. The CDR3 here is CASSPRQGGNQPQHF. CDR3 bases: TGTGCCAGCAGCCCTCGACAGGGAGGCAATCAGCCCCAGCATTTT.

The chain employs TRBV6-5 and TRBJ1-6; 10 bases line up with TRBD1. CDR3 length equals 14 residues. J lost 9 bases, V lost 6 bases, and 5 bases had no gene match. Germline lookup yields CDR1 MNHEY and CDR2 SVGAGI. The CDR3 DNA sequence: TGTGCCAGCAGCCGGGACAGGGGAGTTTCACCCCTCCACTTT. Amino acids: CASSRDRGVSPLHF.

The chain has TRBV7-2 and TRBJ2-3; 7 bases align to TRBD2. Germline V gene sequence: CDR1 SGHTA, CDR2 FQGNSA. This CDR3 is built from 14 residues. Losses at the gene ends were 5 bases for V and 1 base for J; bases not matched to a gene: 3. This chain's CDR3 is CASSRGGRTDTQYF. CDR3 DNA: TGTGCCAGCAGCCGCGGGGGACGCACAGATACGCAGTATTTT.

V gene TRBV14 combines with J gene TRBJ2-3, with TRBD1 matching over 12 bases. This CDR3 has 18 amino acids. Germline V CDR1 and CDR2: SGHDN, FVKESK. The V segment lost 0 bases and the J segment 4 bases; nucleotides outside the gene matches: 8. Here the CDR3 DNA reads TGTGCCAGCAGCCAAGAGGGGAGATGGGACAGGGGGCCAGATACGCAGTATTTT. It codes for CASSQEGRWDRGPDTQYF.